This T cell receptor (beta chain) was found in a study of graft-versus-host responses after intestinal transplantation. Overall study context: For approximately three years after anti-thymocyte globulin induction, all recipients took tacrolimus and steroids.

The table came from immunoSEQ multiplex PCR; TCRdb's copy has only in-frame clones and leaves some out. Found here are about 90,000 clones, over 85% of them singletons; the top ten hold about 1.1%. As to this clone: Its cognate antigen is unknown.

This TCR derives from a human donor who was the organ donor for an intestinal transplant. The input for sequencing was unstimulated CD8+ T cells sorted from spleen or lymph node cells, taken before transplant.

In DNA, the CDR3 is TGTGCCAGCAGCCTTATGGACAGTTCTTACTCCTACGAGCAGTACTTC. This encodes CASSLMDSSYSYEQYF. This sequence joins TRBV4-2 and TRBJ2-7, with D tentatively TRBD1 (6 bases). The CDR3 is 16 residues long. Trimming cost V 4 bases and J 0 bases, with 16 bases left between them. Germline values: CDR1 LGHNA, CDR2 YNFKEQ.